One and the same sample provided the 11 T cell receptor beta chains below, sequenced in a study of cytomegalovirus exposure and HLA in healthy donors. The primer mix had 60 Vbeta and 13 Jbeta primers. TCRdb's table, derived via immunoSEQ multiplex PCR, lists solely in-frame clones and lacks some. The table shows 130,000 to 150,000 clones, with around 77% occurring only once. The specimen was PBMCs. The receptors derive from a woman aged 50 to 60 in good health and CMV-seronegative.

The rearrangement joins TRBV9 to TRBJ1-2, with 8 bases matching TRBD1. Unmatched junction bases numbered 7, after V lost 2 bases and J lost 7 bases. The CDR3 contains 14 residues. CDR1 is SGDLS, CDR2 YYNGEE, per germline. CDR3 protein: CASSVRTGRGGYTF. CDR3 nucleotide sequence: TGTGCCAGCAGCGTGCGGACAGGGCGGGGTGGCTACACCTTC.

The J gene is TRBJ2-7, the V gene TRBV2; D ambiguous. This CDR3 comprises 11 residues. Germline lookup yields CDR1 SNHLY and CDR2 FYNNEI. V dropped 8 bases and J dropped 4 bases, with 9 bases sitting between them. CDR3 sequence: CASQIEYEQYF. DNA of the CDR3: TGTGCCAGCCAGATCGAATACGAGCAGTACTTC.

There are a few counts of this clone. DNA of the CDR3: TGTGCCAGCAGCTTTGACAGGGGGAACACAGATACGCAGTATTTT. Its translation is CASSFDRGNTDTQYF. The chain is built from TRBV7-3 and TRBJ2-3, with 9 positions matching TRBD1. The CDR3 contains 15 residues. Germline V gives CDR1 SGHTA, CDR2 FQGTGA. After removal of 3 bases from V and 2 bases from J, the junction contained 3 bases not matched to a gene.

The J gene is TRBJ2-3, the V gene TRBV4-1; TRBD2 aligns across 10 bases. Germline CDR1 reads MGHRA; CDR2 reads YSYEKL. With 4 bases clipped from V and 1 base from J, the junction kept 8 bases outside the gene matches. The CDR3 runs to 17 residues. Here the CDR3 reads CASSPTYSGGRTDTQYF. CDR3 bases: TGCGCCAGCAGCCCTACCTATAGCGGGGGGCGCACAGATACGCAGTATTTT.

This rearrangement joins TRBV5-4 to TRBJ2-2; TRBD2 is a possible D gene (6 bases). This CDR3 is built from 16 residues. The germline V gene has CDR1 SGHNT and CDR2 YYREEE (reference sequence). Trimming cost V 4 bases and J 2 bases, with 15 bases left between them. Here the CDR3 reads CASSTKAGGNTGELFF. The CDR3 coding sequence is TGTGCCAGCAGCACCAAGGCCGGGGGTAACACCGGGGAGCTGTTTTTT.

The chain has TRBV18 and TRBJ1-1, with D possibly being TRBD1 (5 bases). From germline, CDR1 is KGHSH and CDR2 LQKENI. Deletions cut 3 bases from V and 0 bases from J, with 8 bases between. The CDR3 spans 14 residues. The CDR3, as DNA: TGTGCCAGCTCACCCGGACATTTGAACACTGAAGCTTTCTTT. Translation gives CASSPGHLNTEAFF. Full variable domain (missing parts from reference TRBV18 and TRBJ1-1): NAGVMQNPRHLVRRRGQEARLRCSPMKGHSHVYWYRQLPEEGLKFMVYLQKENIIDESGMPKERFSAEFPKEGPSILRIQQVVRGDSAAYFCASSPGHLNTEAFFGQGTRLTVV.

Regarding this clone: Other DNA sequences from this sample encode an identical CDR3 as well. The V gene is TRBV29-1, the J gene TRBJ1-5; 8 bases fit TRBD1. Trimming cost V 6 bases and J 5 bases; bases outside gene matches: 9. The CDR3 runs to 14 residues. The germline V gene has CDR1 SQVTM and CDR2 ANQGSEA. CDR3 region: CSVGPGGRDQPQHF. The CDR3 DNA is TGCAGCGTGGGCCCAGGGGGCCGGGATCAGCCCCAGCATTTT. Full variable domain (missing parts from reference TRBV29-1 and TRBJ1-5): SAVISQKPSRDICQRGTSLTIQCQVDSQVTMMFWYRQQPGQSLTLIATANQGSEATYESGFVIDKFPISRPNLTFSTLTVSNMSPEDSSIYLCSVGPGGRDQPQHFGDGTRLSIL.

The chain links TRBV27 to TRBJ2-7, with D possibly matching TRBD2 (6 bases). Germline values: CDR1 MNHEY, CDR2 SMNVEV (reference sequence). V lost 6 bases, J lost 6 bases, and 15 bases lay in between. The CDR3 runs to 13 residues. The CDR3 reads CASSLGRGSEQYF. The CDR3 nucleotides are TGTGCCAGCAGCCTGGGGCGGGGATCCGAGCAGTACTTC.

This chain links TRBV5-6 with TRBJ2-5; possibly TRBD1 for D (6 bases). Germline V CDR1 and CDR2: SGHDT, YYEEEE. The CDR3 runs to 14 residues. V shed 0 bases and J shed 1 base, with 7 bases lying between them. The CDR3 is CASSLVDSQETQYF. The DNA of the CDR3 is TGTGCCAGCAGCTTGGTGGACAGCCAAGAGACCCAGTACTTC.

The V call is TRBV18, the J call TRBJ1-1, with a weak D call TRBD1 (6 bases). Germline lookup yields CDR1 KGHSH and CDR2 LQKENI. V was clipped by 0 bases and J by 1 base, with 6 bases between them. This CDR3 is built from 14 residues. The CDR3 region is CASSPPDRNTEAFF. The CDR3 region has the DNA TGTGCCAGCTCACCACCGGACAGGAACACTGAAGCTTTCTTT.

The chain combines TRBV6-4 with TRBJ1-2; weak D call: TRBD1 (5 bases). The CDR3 runs 13 residues. Germline-derived CDR1 and CDR2 are MRHNA and SNTAGT. The germline V and J ends were trimmed by 7 bases and 4 bases, with 13 bases remaining between them. CDR3 protein: CASTPTGRYGYTF. In DNA form, the CDR3 reads TGTGCCAGCACCCCCACAGGCCGCTATGGCTACACCTTC.